These T cell receptor beta chains were read from a single sample in a study of blood T cell repertoires in COVID-19. Profiling relied on immunoSEQ multiplex PCR, and the TCRdb table lists in-frame clones only, not all of them. The table records about 350,000 clones, about 87% of them present only once. Sequenced: peripheral blood. The receptors derive from a woman aged 45-65 years with COVID-19, enrolled during active disease. Each CDR3 is given with its conserved first and last residue. The D gene is left open where the match is weak. The size field is filled for only some rows; it gives once, few, many or a size class.

len	abundance	v_gene	d_gene	j_gene	CDR3nt	CDR3aa
14	once	TRBV30	TRBD1	TRBJ2-2	TGTGCCTGGATTGGACAGGGGGCCGCCGGGGAGCTGTTTTTT	CAWIGQGAAGELFF
14	.	TRBV10-3	.	TRBJ1-1	TGTGCCATCAGGGCAGGGCTCGACCGCATGGAAGCTTTCTTT	CAIRAGLDRMEAFF
15	few	TRBV19	.	TRBJ1-4	TGTGCCAGTAGTATCGCCGGGGAGGCGGGTGAAAAACTGTTTTTT	CASSIAGEAGEKLFF
13	once	TRBV10-3	.	TRBJ1-2	TGTGCCATCAGTGTTGTACAGGGATATGGCTACACCTTC	CAISVVQGYGYTF
16	.	TRBV30	.	TRBJ1-2	TGTGCCTGGAGTGCCCTTGGCCAGGGCAGGGGATCGGGCTACACCTTC	CAWSALGQGRGSGYTF
15	.	TRBV7-2	TRBD1	TRBJ2-7	TGTGCCAGCAGCTTAGCGATGAGACAGGGTTCCGAGCAGTACTTC	CASSLAMRQGSEQYF
17	.	TRBV29-1	TRBD2	TRBJ2-2	TGCAGCGTTGAGAGTCCTATTAGCGGGAGGGCCGACGGGGAGCTGTTTTTT	CSVESPISGRADGELFF
15	.	TRBV2	TRBD2	TRBJ2-1	TGTGCCAGCAGTATAAGCGGGAGTTCCTACAATGAGCAGTTCTTC	CASSISGSSYNEQFF
15	.	TRBV11-3	TRBD1	TRBJ2-7	TGTGCCAGCAGCTTATCCGGACAGGGGATCTACGAGCAGTACTTC	CASSLSGQGIYEQYF
15	.	TRBV7-9	.	TRBJ2-5	TGTGCCAGCAGCCCGACCACAGGGCGACAAGAGACCCAGTACTTC	CASSPTTGRQETQYF
16	once	TRBV5-1	TRBD1	TRBJ1-1	TGCGCCAGCAGCTTGGGATGGACAGGGGAAAGAACTGAAGCTTTCTTT	CASSLGWTGERTEAFF
17	.	TRBV10-1	TRBD1	TRBJ2-6	TGCGCCAGACCCGGGACAGCATACGTCTCTGGGGCCAACGTCCTGACTTTC	CARPGTAYVSGANVLTF
14	.	TRBV19	.	TRBJ1-5	TGTGCCAGTACCAAAGGGGATCCCAATCAGCCCCAGCATTTT	CASTKGDPNQPQHF
14	once	TRBV6-5	TRBD2	TRBJ2-7	TGTGCCAGCAGACTGCTAGCGGGAGTCTCCGAGCAGTACTTC	CASRLLAGVSEQYF
13	.	TRBV12-3/TRBV12-4	.	TRBJ2-7	TGTGCCAGCAGTGTTGCGGAGTCCTACGAGCAGTACTTC	CASSVAESYEQYF
16	.	TRBV19	.	TRBJ1-3	TGTGCCAGTAGTATACTCGGGGGTTTCTCTGGAAACACCATATATTTT	CASSILGGFSGNTIYF
15	.	TRBV11-2	.	TRBJ1-2	TGTGCCAGCAGCTTAACCCCGGAGCCTAACTATGGCTACACCTTC	CASSLTPEPNYGYTF
15	.	TRBV5-5	TRBD2	TRBJ2-1	TGTGCCAGCCGACCGACTAGCGGGGCCTACAATGAGCAGTTCTTC	CASRPTSGAYNEQFF
17	.	TRBV19	.	TRBJ1-2	TGTGCCAGTAGTCCAGGCAGGTGGGGGGTTCACTACTATGGCTACACCTTC	CASSPGRWGVHYYGYTF
9	once	TRBV1	.	TRBJ2-7	TGCACCAGCAGCCAGCGGGGCTACTTC	CTSSQRGYF
16	.	TRBV28	TRBD2	TRBJ2-1	TGTGCCAGCAGTATAGGGGGACTAGCGGGAGCAAGTGAGCAGTTCTTC	CASSIGGLAGASEQFF